Listed below are T cell receptor beta chains from one sample, sequenced in a study of blood T cell repertoires in COVID-19. The repertoire was sequenced with immunoSEQ multiplex PCR; TCRdb's copy has only in-frame clones and lacks some. There are 250,000 to 300,000 clones in the sample; roughly 90% occur only once, and about 11% lies in the top ten. Sequenced input: peripheral blood. These receptors originate from a woman aged 25 to 39 with COVID-19, enrolled during active disease. The CDR3 runs from the conserved cysteine through the conserved F or W. A D gene is named only where the DNA matches it firmly. Rows give clone size only sometimes, using once, few, many, or a class for an expanded clone.

D gene,V gene,clone size,J gene,CDR3 protein,CDR3 DNA
-,TRBV30,-,TRBJ1-1,CAWKPLSTEAFF,TGTGCCTGGAAACCTCTATCCACTGAAGCTTTCTTT
-,TRBV4-2,-,TRBJ1-1,CASSQGPQGTEAFF,TGTGCCAGCAGCCAAGGACCACAGGGAACTGAAGCTTTCTTT
TRBD1,TRBV2,-,TRBJ1-1,CASRAGQGNTEAFF,TGTGCCAGCCGAGCGGGACAGGGTAACACTGAAGCTTTCTTT
-,TRBV7-9,-,TRBJ2-5,CASSLARVGETQYF,TGTGCCAGCAGCTTAGCGCGGGTCGGGGAGACCCAGTACTTC
-,TRBV3-1/TRBV3-2,once,TRBJ2-7,CASSQALLVYEQYF,TGTGCCAGCAGCCAAGCCCTCCTAGTCTACGAGCAGTACTTC
TRBD2,TRBV19,-,TRBJ2-4,CASSIVAGRENIQYF,TGTGCCAGTAGTATAGTAGCGGGACGGGAAAACATTCAGTACTTC
-,TRBV24-1,once,TRBJ2-1,CATSRSGEGHNEQFF,TGTGCCACCTCTCGTAGTGGAGAGGGTCACAATGAGCAGTTCTTC
TRBD2,TRBV28,-,TRBJ2-7,CASRLAESSYEQYF,TGTGCCAGCAGACTAGCGGAATCCTCCTACGAGCAGTACTTC
-,TRBV7-3,once,TRBJ2-5,CASSLDRGLGETQYF,TGTGCCAGCAGCCTAGATAGGGGTTTAGGGGAGACCCAGTACTTC
-,TRBV18,few,TRBJ2-7,CASSPRSGAGVYEQYF,TGTGCCAGCTCACCAAGAAGTGGAGCAGGGGTCTACGAGCAGTACTTC
-,TRBV28,-,TRBJ1-1,CASPKGISAGENTEAFF,TGTGCCAGCCCGAAAGGGATTTCGGCAGGGGAGAACACTGAAGCTTTCTTT
TRBD2,TRBV5-4,-,TRBJ2-3,CASSVKTSGRAGDTQYF,TGTGCCAGCAGCGTAAAGACTAGCGGGAGGGCCGGGGATACGCAGTATTTT
-,TRBV12-5,-,TRBJ2-5,CASQGQPQETQYF,TGTGCTAGCCAGGGGCAACCACAAGAGACCCAGTACTTC
-,TRBV7-3,-,TRBJ2-7,CASSLIPAEAYEQYF,TGTGCCAGCAGCTTAATCCCAGCGGAGGCCTACGAGCAGTACTTC
TRBD1,TRBV9,-,TRBJ1-3,CASTETLPGQGGGNTIYF,TGTGCCAGCACCGAAACATTACCGGGACAGGGAGGCGGAAACACCATATATTTT
-,TRBV9,-,TRBJ1-5,CASSALPGYQPQHF,TGTGCCAGCAGCGCTCTCCCAGGGTATCAGCCCCAGCATTTT
-,TRBV27,-,TRBJ2-1,CATKYRGFYNEQFF,TGTGCCACCAAATATCGGGGGTTCTACAATGAGCAGTTCTTC
TRBD2,TRBV9,-,TRBJ2-3,CASSAGLAGDTQYF,TGTGCCAGCAGCGCTGGACTAGCGGGAGATACGCAGTATTTT
TRBD2,TRBV7-9,-,TRBJ2-5,CASSLPGTTGETQYF,TGTGCCAGCAGCTTGCCCGGGACTACGGGGGAGACCCAGTACTTC
-,TRBV18,-,TRBJ1-2,CASSPPARLGYTF,TGTGCCAGCTCACCACCGGCCCGACTCGGCTACACCTTC
TRBD2,TRBV10-1,-,TRBJ2-7,CASSPLWGGPYEQYF,TGCGCCAGCAGTCCCCTATGGGGAGGGCCCTACGAGCAGTACTTC
-,TRBV10-2,-,TRBJ2-7,CASSESITGAYEQYF,TGCGCCAGCAGTGAGTCCATAACGGGTGCCTACGAGCAGTACTTC
-,TRBV29-1,-,TRBJ2-1,CSVDRVRGNEQFF,TGCAGCGTTGACAGGGTAAGGGGCAATGAGCAGTTCTTC
TRBD1,TRBV29-1,-,TRBJ2-4,CSGTDRGKNIQYF,TGCAGCGGTACGGACAGGGGAAAAAACATTCAGTACTTC
TRBD1,TRBV10-3,-,TRBJ1-1,CAVGTGETEAFF,TGTGCCGTCGGGACAGGGGAAACTGAAGCTTTCTTT
-,TRBV2,-,TRBJ1-1,CASSSQGRTSSKAFF,TGTGCCAGCAGCTCCCAGGGTAGGACCTCCAGTAAAGCTTTCTTT
-,TRBV11-2,-,TRBJ2-7,CASSPPGVPTYEQYF,TGTGCCAGCAGCCCCCCGGGAGTGCCGACCTACGAGCAGTACTTC
TRBD2,TRBV19,-,TRBJ2-7,CASGTSGPYEQYF,TGTGCCAGTGGGACTAGCGGACCCTACGAGCAGTACTTC
TRBD2,TRBV5-1,once,TRBJ2-1,CASRTGLASYNEQFF,TGCGCCAGCAGAACTGGACTAGCCTCATACAATGAGCAGTTCTTC
-,TRBV11-3,-,TRBJ2-5,CASSSPPHHQETQYF,TGTGCCAGCAGCTCCCCCCCACATCACCAAGAGACCCAGTACTTC
-,TRBV7-9,-,TRBJ2-1,CASSHLLGGSSYNEQFF,TGTGCCAGCAGTCACCTTCTTGGAGGGAGCTCCTACAATGAGCAGTTCTTC
TRBD2,TRBV7-9,-,TRBJ2-3,CASSRGASGSPRTDTQYF,TGTGCCAGCAGCCGAGGGGCTAGCGGGAGCCCTCGCACAGATACGCAGTATTTT
TRBD1,TRBV19,few,TRBJ1-5,CASSTAGGRYQPQHF,TGTGCCAGTAGTACGGCAGGGGGCAGGTATCAGCCCCAGCATTTT
-,TRBV7-9,-,TRBJ1-2,CASSLSQNYGYTF,TGTGCCAGCAGCTTAAGTCAGAACTATGGCTACACCTTC
-,TRBV7-8,once,TRBJ1-1,CASSLVAANTEAFF,TGTGCCAGCAGCTTAGTTGCGGCTAACACTGAAGCTTTCTTT
-,TRBV6-6,-,TRBJ1-6,CASRTGYDSPLHF,TGTGCCAGCAGAACAGGGTACGATTCACCCCTCCACTTT
-,TRBV28,few,TRBJ2-7,CASSLNQQGPGEQYF,TGTGCCAGCAGTTTAAATCAACAAGGCCCAGGGGAGCAGTACTTC
TRBD1,TRBV7-2,-,TRBJ2-5,CASSFIGTAQETQYF,TGTGCCAGCAGTTTTATCGGGACAGCTCAAGAGACCCAGTACTTC
TRBD2,TRBV5-1,-,TRBJ2-3,CASSRQAGGRTDTQYF,TGCGCCAGCAGCCGACAAGCGGGAGGTCGTACAGATACGCAGTATTTT
-,TRBV28,-,TRBJ1-5,CASSDRQTSNQPQHF,TGTGCCAGCAGCGACAGACAGACTAGCAATCAGCCCCAGCATTTT